The sequence of this T cell receptor (beta chain) was determined in a study of lymphopenia after photon versus proton radiotherapy (dated by TCRdb to 2018 to 2020). Some background on the complete study: Photon and proton radiation therapy were compared by the study for their immunological effects in patients with gastrointestinal tumors who developed high-grade lymphopenia. The cohort included about 18 patients with gastrointestinal tumors who developed lymphopenia after receiving either photon or proton therapy. The study aimed to characterize how the two radiation modalities differ in their impact on the immune system. Results the study describes overall, beyond this receptor: During treatment, patients who received proton therapy stayed relatively stable, whereas patients who received photon therapy lost naive T cells and TCR diversity and gained effector/memory populations. The survival association was examined only in patients who died, and the authors described better survival with proton therapy as a possibility, not as a demonstrated result. Among patients across the cohort who died, overall survival time showed an inverse correlation with a larger post-nadir drop in TCR diversity. After the lymphocyte count nadir, photon-treated repertoires showed oligoclonal expansion, especially of CD8+ Temra cells, which drove the drop in diversity.

For this clone: What this receptor recognizes is not known. No quality values exist for individual bases; no much larger clone is one base distant.

Library construction relied on the immunoSEQ multiplex PCR assay. Deep sequencing of rearranged TCR beta loci, alongside multiparametric flow cytometry, was used to profile T cell repertoires. TCRdb took this table from immuneACCESS and kept in-frame rearrangements with V and J called. Such tables lack part of the clones; where checked against another copy, unresolved V genes explain under half of the gap, and the rest is unexplained. The sample profile shows some 42,000 clones; over 75% of them were found once. The top ten constitute over 20% of the sample. Taken from the germline V gene, the CDR1 and CDR2 loops are LGHNA and YSLEER. Including cysteine and phenylalanine, the CDR3 has 17 amino acids. Only the CDR3 portion is preserved as DNA: 51 bases, with reading frame beginning at the first base. Germline trimming amounts to 0 bases on V and 8 bases on J, with 14 as the count of junction bases outside the gene matches.

Rearrangement joined TRBV4-3 to TRBJ2-3, with 7 bases matching TRBD2. The source was peripheral blood, collected from a patient treated with proton-based radiotherapy. This TCR derives from a woman aged 65 to 85 with pancreatic cancer. The CDR3 reads CASSQDQGAGVAGTQYF. The nucleotides are TGCGCCAGCAGCCAAGATCAAGGGGCGGGAGTGGCGGGTACGCAGTATTTT.